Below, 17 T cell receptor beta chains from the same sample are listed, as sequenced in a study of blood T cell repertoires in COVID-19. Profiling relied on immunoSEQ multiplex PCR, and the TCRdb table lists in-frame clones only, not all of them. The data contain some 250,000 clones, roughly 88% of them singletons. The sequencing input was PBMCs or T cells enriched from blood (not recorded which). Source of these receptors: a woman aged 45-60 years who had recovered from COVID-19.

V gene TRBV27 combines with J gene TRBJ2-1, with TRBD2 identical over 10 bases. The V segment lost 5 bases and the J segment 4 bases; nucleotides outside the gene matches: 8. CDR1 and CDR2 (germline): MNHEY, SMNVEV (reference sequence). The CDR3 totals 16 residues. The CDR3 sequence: CASSLGLAEIYNEQFF. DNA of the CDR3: TGTGCCAGCAGTCTCGGACTAGCGGAAATATACAATGAGCAGTTCTTC.

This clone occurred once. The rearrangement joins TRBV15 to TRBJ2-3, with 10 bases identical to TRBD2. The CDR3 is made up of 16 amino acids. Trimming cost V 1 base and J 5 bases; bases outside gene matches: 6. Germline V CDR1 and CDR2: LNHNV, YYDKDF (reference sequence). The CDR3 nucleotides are TGTGCCACCAGCAGAGGGCTAGCGGGAGTATTAGATACGCAGTATTTT. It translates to CATSRGLAGVLDTQYF.

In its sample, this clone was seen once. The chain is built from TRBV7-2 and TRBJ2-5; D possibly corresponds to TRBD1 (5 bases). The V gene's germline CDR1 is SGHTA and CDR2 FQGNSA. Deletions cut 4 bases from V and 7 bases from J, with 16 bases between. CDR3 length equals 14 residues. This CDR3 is CASSSDRTVGTQYF. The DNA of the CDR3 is TGTGCCAGCAGCTCTGACAGAACGGTAGGGACCCAGTACTTC. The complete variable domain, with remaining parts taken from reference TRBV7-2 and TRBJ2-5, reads GAGVSQSPSNKVTEKGKDVELRCDPISGHTALYWYRQSLGQGLEFLIYFQGNSAPDKSGLPSDRFSAERTGGSVSTLTIQRTQQEDSAVYLCASSSDRTVGTQYFGPGTRLLVL.

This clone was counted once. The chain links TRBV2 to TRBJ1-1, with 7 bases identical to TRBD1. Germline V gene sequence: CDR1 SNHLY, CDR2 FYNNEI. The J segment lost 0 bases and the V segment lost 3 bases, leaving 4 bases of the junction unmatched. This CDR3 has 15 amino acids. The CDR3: CASSEHRGLNTEAFF. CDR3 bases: TGTGCCAGCAGTGAGCACAGGGGCTTGAACACTGAAGCTTTCTTT. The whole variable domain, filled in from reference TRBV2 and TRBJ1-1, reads EPEVTQTPSHQVTQMGQEVILRCVPISNHLYFYWYRQILGQKVEFLVSFYNNEISEKSEIFDDQFSVERPDGSNFTLKIRSTKLEDSAMYFCASSEHRGLNTEAFFGQGTRLTVV.

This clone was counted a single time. This chain's CDR3 is CASSGQGYNEQFF. CDR3 in DNA: TGTGCCAGCAGCGGACAGGGCTACAATGAGCAGTTCTTC. The chain has TRBV7-9 and TRBJ2-1, with 8 bases fitting TRBD1. V shed 5 bases, J shed 3 bases, and the junction held 0 bases outside the gene matches. From germline, CDR1 is SEHNR and CDR2 FQNEAQ (reference sequence). The CDR3 has 13 amino acids.

This CDR3 reads CASSPTGVNSPLHF. CDR3 nucleotide sequence: TGTGCCAGCTCCCCGACAGGGGTGAATTCACCCCTCCACTTT. This chain links TRBV18 with TRBJ1-6; 8 bases match TRBD1. After removal of 6 bases from V and 7 bases from J, the junction contained 5 bases not matched to a gene. CDR1 and CDR2 (germline): KGHSH, LQKENI. CDR3 length equals 14 residues.

CDR3 protein: CASRKERSNQPQHF. DNA for the CDR3: TGCGCCAGCAGGAAAGAGAGGAGCAATCAGCCCCAGCATTTT. The chain is built from TRBV10-2 and TRBJ1-5; the D is unclear. Trimming cost V 6 bases and J 1 base, with 10 bases left between them. Germline V CDR1 and CDR2: WSHSY, SAAADI. The CDR3 consists of 14 residues.

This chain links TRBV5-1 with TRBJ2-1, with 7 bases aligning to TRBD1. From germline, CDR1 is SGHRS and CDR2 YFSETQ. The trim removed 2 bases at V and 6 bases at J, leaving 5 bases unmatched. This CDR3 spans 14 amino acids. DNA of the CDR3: TGCGCCAGCAGCTTTCCGACAGGGTCCAATGAGCAGTTCTTC. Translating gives CASSFPTGSNEQFF.

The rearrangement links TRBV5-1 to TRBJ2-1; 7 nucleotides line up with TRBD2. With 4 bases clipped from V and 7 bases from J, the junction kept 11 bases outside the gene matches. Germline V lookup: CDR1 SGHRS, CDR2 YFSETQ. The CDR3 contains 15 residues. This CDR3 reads CASSPRVGRGNEQFF. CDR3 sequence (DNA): TGCGCCAGCAGCCCGAGGGTGGGGAGGGGTAATGAGCAGTTCTTC.

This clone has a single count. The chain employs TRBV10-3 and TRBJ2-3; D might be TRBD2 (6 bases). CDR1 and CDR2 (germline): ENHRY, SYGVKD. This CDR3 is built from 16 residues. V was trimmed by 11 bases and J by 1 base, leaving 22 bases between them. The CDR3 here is CASGEADGTGTDTQYF. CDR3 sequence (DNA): TGTGCCTCGGGGGAAGCGGACGGTACGGGCACAGATACGCAGTATTTT.

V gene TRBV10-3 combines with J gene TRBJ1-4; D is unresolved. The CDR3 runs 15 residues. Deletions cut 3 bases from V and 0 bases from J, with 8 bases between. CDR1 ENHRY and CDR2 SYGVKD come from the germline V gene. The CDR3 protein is CAISDEQTTNEKLFF. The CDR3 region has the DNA TGTGCCATCAGTGACGAACAGACAACTAATGAAAAACTGTTTTTT.

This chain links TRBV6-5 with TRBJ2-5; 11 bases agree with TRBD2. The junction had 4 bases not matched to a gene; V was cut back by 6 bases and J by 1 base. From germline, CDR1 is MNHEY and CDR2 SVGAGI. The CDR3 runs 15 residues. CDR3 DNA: TGTGCCAGCAGAGGACTAGCGGGCGCCCAAGAGACCCAGTACTTC. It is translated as CASRGLAGAQETQYF.

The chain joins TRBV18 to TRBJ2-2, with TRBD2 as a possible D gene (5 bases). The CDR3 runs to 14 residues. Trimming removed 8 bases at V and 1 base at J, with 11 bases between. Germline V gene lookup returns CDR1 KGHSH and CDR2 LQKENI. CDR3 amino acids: CASAGGENTGELFF. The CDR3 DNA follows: TGTGCCAGCGCGGGTGGAGAGAACACCGGGGAGCTGTTTTTT.

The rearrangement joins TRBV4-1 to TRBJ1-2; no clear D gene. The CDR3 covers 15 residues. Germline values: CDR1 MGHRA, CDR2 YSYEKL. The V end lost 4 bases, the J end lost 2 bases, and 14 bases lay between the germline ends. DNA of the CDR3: TGCGCCAGCAGCCTAATTGAGGGAACGAACTATGGCTACACCTTC. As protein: CASSLIEGTNYGYTF.

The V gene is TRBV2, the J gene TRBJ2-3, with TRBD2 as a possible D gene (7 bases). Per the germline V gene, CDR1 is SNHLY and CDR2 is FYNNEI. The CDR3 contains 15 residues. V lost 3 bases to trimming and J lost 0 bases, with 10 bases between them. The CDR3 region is CASSEGGASTDTQYF. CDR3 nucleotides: TGTGCCAGCAGTGAGGGGGGGGCGAGCACAGATACGCAGTATTTT.

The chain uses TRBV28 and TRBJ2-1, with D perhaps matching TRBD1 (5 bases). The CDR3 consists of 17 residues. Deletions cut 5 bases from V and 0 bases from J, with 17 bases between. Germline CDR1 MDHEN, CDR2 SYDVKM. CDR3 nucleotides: TGTGCCAGCAGTCTAGAAGTGCCCGGACACTCCTACAATGAGCAGTTCTTC. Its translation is CASSLEVPGHSYNEQFF.

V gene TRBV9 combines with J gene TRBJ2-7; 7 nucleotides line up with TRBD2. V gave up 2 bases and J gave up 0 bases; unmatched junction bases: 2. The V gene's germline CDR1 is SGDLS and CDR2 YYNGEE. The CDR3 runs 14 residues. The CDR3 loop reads CASSVGLGSYEQYF. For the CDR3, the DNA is TGTGCCAGCAGCGTCGGACTAGGCTCCTACGAGCAGTACTTC.